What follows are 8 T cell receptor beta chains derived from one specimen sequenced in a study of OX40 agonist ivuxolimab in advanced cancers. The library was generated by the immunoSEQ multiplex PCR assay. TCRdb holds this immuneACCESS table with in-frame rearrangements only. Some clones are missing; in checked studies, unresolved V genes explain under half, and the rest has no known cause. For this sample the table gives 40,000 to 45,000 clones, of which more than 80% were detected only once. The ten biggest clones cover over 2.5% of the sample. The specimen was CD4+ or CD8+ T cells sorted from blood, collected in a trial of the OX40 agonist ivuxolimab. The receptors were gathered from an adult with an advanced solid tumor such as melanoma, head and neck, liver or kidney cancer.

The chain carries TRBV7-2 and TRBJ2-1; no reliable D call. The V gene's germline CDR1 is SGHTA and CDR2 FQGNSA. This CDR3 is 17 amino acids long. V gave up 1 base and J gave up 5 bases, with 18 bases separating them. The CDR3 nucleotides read TGTGCCAGCAGCTTAGGGGCATATAATTACCCCGACAATGAGCAGTTCTTC. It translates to CASSLGAYNYPDNEQFF.

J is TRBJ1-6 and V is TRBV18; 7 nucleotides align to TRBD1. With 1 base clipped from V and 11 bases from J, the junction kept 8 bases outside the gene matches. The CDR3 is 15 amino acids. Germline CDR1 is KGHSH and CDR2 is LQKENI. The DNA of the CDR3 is TGTGCCAGCTCACCACTGACAGGGAGCGGGGCACCCCTCCACTTT. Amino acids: CASSPLTGSGAPLHF. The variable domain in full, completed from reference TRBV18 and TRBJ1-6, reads NAGVMQNPRHLVRRRGQEARLRCSPMKGHSHVYWYRQLPEEGLKFMVYLQKENIIDESGMPKERFSAEFPKEGPSILRIQQVVRGDSAAYFCASSPLTGSGAPLHFGNGTRLTVT.

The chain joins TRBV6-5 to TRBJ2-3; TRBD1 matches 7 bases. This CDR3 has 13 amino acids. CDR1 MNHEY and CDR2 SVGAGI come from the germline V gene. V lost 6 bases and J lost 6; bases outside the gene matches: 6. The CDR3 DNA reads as TGTGCCAGCAGACCAGGGACAGCCGATACGCAGTATTTT. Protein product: CASRPGTADTQYF.

The CDR3 is CASSLANNEQFF. CDR3 DNA sequence: TGTGCCAGCAGCTTAGCTAATAATGAGCAGTTCTTC. This chain joins TRBV11-2 and TRBJ2-1; no reliable D call. V lost 1 base, J lost 7 bases, and 5 bases lay in between. The CDR3 has 12 residues. Germline V gene data show CDR1 as SGHAT and CDR2 as FQNNGV.

In DNA, the CDR3 is TGTGCCAGCAGCTTAGGGGCTAGCGGGAGAGAGGAGCAGTTCTTC. It specifies CASSLGASGREEQFF. The V gene is TRBV7-9, the J gene TRBJ2-1; TRBD2 matches 10 bases. Germline V gene data show CDR1 as SEHNR and CDR2 as FQNEAQ (reference sequence). V lost 1 base, J lost 10 bases, and 7 bases stayed unmatched. The CDR3 loop spans 15 amino acids.

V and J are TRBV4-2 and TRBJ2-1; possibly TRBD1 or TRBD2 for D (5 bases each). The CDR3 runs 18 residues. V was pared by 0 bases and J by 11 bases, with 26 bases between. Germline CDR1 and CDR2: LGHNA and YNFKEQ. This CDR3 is CASSQEALGRGDLKKQFF. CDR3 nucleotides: TGTGCCAGCAGCCAAGAAGCCTTGGGCCGAGGGGACCTAAAGAAGCAGTTCTTC.

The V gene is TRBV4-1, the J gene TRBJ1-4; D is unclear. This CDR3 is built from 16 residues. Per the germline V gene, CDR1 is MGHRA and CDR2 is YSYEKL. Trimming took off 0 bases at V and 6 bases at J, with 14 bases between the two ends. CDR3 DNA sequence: TGCGCCAGCAGCCAAGATGTTGGGTCAAGACATGAAAAACTGTTTTTT. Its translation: CASSQDVGSRHEKLFF.

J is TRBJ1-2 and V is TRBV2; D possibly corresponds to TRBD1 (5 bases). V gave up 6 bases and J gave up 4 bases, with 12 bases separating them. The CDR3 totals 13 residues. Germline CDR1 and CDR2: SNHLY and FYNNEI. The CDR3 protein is CASSERGSYGYTF. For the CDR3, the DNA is TGTGCCAGCAGCGAGCGGGGGTCCTATGGCTACACCTTC.